This TCR beta chain was sequenced for a study of blood T cells in healthy people across ages. Broader study findings: Among T cells, TCR beta diversity per million cells dropped roughly linearly as age rose.

The CDR3 runs to 15 residues. Germline CDR1 and CDR2: GTSNPN and SVGIG (reference sequence). V was trimmed by 7 bases and J by 2 bases, leaving 19 bases between them. Of note for this clonotype: The antigen is undetermined.

Combining a sample-barcoded 5' primer with a J-beta primer mix, a second PCR ran for 7 to 11 cycles. Tags on each cDNA molecule came from a template-switch adaptor with 12 random nucleotides. At least 3 million CDR3-containing paired-end reads were obtained per sample. TCRdb passed the 5' RACE reads through MiXCR, listing each CDR3 protein once. The sample includes around 900,000 distinct CDR3 sequences, approximately 50% of them seen just once. Sequenced input: blood. V is TRBV30 and J is TRBJ2-3, with a weak D call TRBD1 (6 bases). The clonotype was recovered from a woman aged 55-69 years in good health. The CDR3 bases are TGTGCCTCCGGGACACGTTTTGGGATCACAGATACGCAGTATTTT. This encodes CASGTRFGITDTQYF.